Given below is one T cell receptor beta chain in context. Antigen unknown. V dropped 3 bases and J dropped 7; count of bases not matched to a gene: 10. The germline CDR1 and CDR2 sequences are SGDLS and YYNGEE. The CDR3 contains 15 residues. The donor population consisted of healthy HIV-negative adults with no recent acute infections or vaccinations. The data derive from a study of shared clonotypes between healthy human individuals. Study-wide results and limits: The study found lower generation probabilities in non-shared clonotypes than in those shared by all four donors. Sampling covered blood only; tissue repertoires likely differ.

On sorted subsets, replicate PCRs used approximately 190 ng DNA, or 27,000 or so T cell genomes. The protocol was immunoSEQ multiplex PCR, while the TCRdb copy is restricted to in-frame clones and leaves out a portion. The top ten clones hold roughly 0.55% of a sample with more than 900,000 clones, 78% of them seen once. The sequence derives from a man in his late teens or twenties in good health. Some clones in this sample may be carry-over from other donors' samples. What was sequenced was memory CD4+ T cells from PBMCs. Subset described: CD45RA-negative fraction. The gene calls are TRBV9 and TRBJ1-2, with 9 bases fitting TRBD1. CDR3 in amino acids: CASSGMTGGYVGYTF. DNA for the CDR3: TGTGCCAGCAGCGGAATGACAGGGGGTTACGTTGGCTACACCTTC.